This T cell receptor (beta chain) was identified during a study of blood T cell repertoires in COVID-19. Study context: COVID-19 samples, acute and convalescent, were from the United States, Italy and Spain. The cDNA or gDNA used as material had been derived from T cells, B-cell-depleted T cells, or PBMCs.

Trimming shortened V by 1 base and J by 4 bases, and 21 bases separated the two germline ends. Germline values: CDR1 SGDLS, CDR2 YYNGEE. The CDR3 covers 18 residues. Original processing notes: Counts of nucleated cells, estimated from reference gene primer amplification, were obtained. Generated by immunoSEQ multiplex PCR, the TCRdb table keeps only in-frame clones and is missing some. That table gives V, J and clone size, and the DNA gave D and trimming. This sample yields under 45,000 clones, of which around nine tenths are seen a single time; 4.3% belongs to the top ten. The gene calls are TRBV9 and TRBJ2-1; D perhaps matches TRBD2 (7 bases). The receptor comes from a man between 60 and 75 years old with acute or convalescent COVID-19. Input material: peripheral blood. This CDR3 is CASSVHPRGGLGYNEQFF. CDR3 nucleotide sequence: TGTGCCAGCAGCGTACACCCGAGGGGGGGCCTAGGTTACAATGAGCAGTTCTTC.